One T cell receptor (beta chain) is described in this entry. The antigen is undetermined. The sample is drawn from a study of cytomegalovirus exposure and HLA in healthy donors. Both 60 Vbeta primers and 13 Jbeta primers went into the PCR. Profiled with immunoSEQ multiplex PCR; TCRdb holds only in-frame clones, not every one. This sample has some 200,000 clones; 75% to 85% occur once, and the top ten carry approximately 6.5%. The CDR3 spans 16 residues. Germline V gene lookup returns CDR1 SGHAT and CDR2 FQNNGV. V was clipped by 2 bases and J by 7 bases; unmatched bases: 12. Whole-study results and caveats: For most TCR beta V segments, an earlier analysis put the productive rate at about 87% or about 30% of the time.

The TCR originated in a woman between 50 and 59 years old in good health and CMV-seropositive. Sequenced sample: PBMCs. The V gene is TRBV11-2, the J gene TRBJ1-2; 8 bases agree with TRBD1. The CDR3 sequence: CASSLLRQGRRVGYTF. CDR3 sequence (DNA): TGTGCCAGCAGCTTATTGAGACAGGGGAGAAGAGTTGGCTACACCTTC.